This T cell receptor (beta chain) was sequenced for a study of OX40 agonist ivuxolimab in advanced cancers. This clone showed up just once. Libraries were prepared by immunoSEQ multiplex PCR; TCRdb keeps only in-frame clonotypes and omits some of them. There are more than 25,000 clones in the sample; about 88% occur only once, and about a quarter lies in the top ten. The CDR3 runs to 14 residues. The junction had 5 bases not matched to a gene; V was cut back by 5 bases and J by 2 bases. The germline V gene encodes CDR1 SGDLS and CDR2 YYNGEE. The material was CD4+ or CD8+ T cells sorted from blood, obtained in a trial of the OX40 agonist ivuxolimab. The receptor comes from an adult with an advanced solid tumor such as melanoma, head and neck, liver or kidney cancer. The rearrangement uses TRBV9 and TRBJ2-7; 9 bases map to TRBD1. Written as DNA, the CDR3 is TGTGCCAGCAGTTCCGGGACAGGGACCTACGAGCAGTACTTC. This sequence encodes CASSSGTGTYEQYF.